A single sample gave rise to the 14 T cell receptor beta chains below, sequenced in a study of T cells in Graves' hyperthyroidism and ophthalmopathy (dated by TCRdb to about 2019). The protocol used for the library was multiplex PCR. The run used an Illumina HiSeq 2000. The TCR beta CDR3 regions were amplified from the RNA transcripts. A first-round RT-PCR of the TCR CDR3 used the HTBI primer set with the Qiagen OneStep RT-PCR kit. In-frame beta chains were kept once TCRdb had trimmed the public reads at Q25 with fastp and called clones with MiXCR. A single entry per CDR3 protein holds the most common genes and DNA from its merged rows. In all, the sample holds 610,000 or so distinct CDR3 sequences, and roughly 46% of those were seen once. The top ten constitute more than 7.5% of the sample. The sequenced sample was peripheral blood or thyroid tissue (not recorded which). These receptors were collected from a woman aged 18-29 years with Graves' hyperthyroidism.

This chain connects TRBV2 to TRBJ1-5, with D hard to call. The CDR3 length is 16 residues. Deletions cut 5 bases from V and 11 bases from J, with 25 bases between. Germline V gives CDR1 SNHLY, CDR2 FYNNEI. This CDR3 is CASSFLGEGRGETQHF. In nucleotides, the CDR3 is TGTGCCAGCAGTTTTCTCGGCGAGGGAAGAGGAGAGACCCAGCATTTT.

This clonotype was found many times. V is TRBV29-1 and J is TRBJ1-2, with 8 bases lining up with TRBD1. Germline V gene sequence: CDR1 SQVTM, CDR2 ANQGSEA. The J segment lost 1 base and the V segment lost 6 bases, leaving 13 bases of the junction unmatched. This CDR3 is 16 amino acids long. CDR3 nucleotide sequence: TGCAGCGTGTACAAGACAGGGGCCCTCGGTAACTATGGCTACACCTTC. The encoded protein is CSVYKTGALGNYGYTF.

As for this clonotype: Germline and junction disagree at one end, which may indicate a read error. The V call is TRBV2, the J call TRBJ1-1, with unresolved D. The CDR3 is made up of 13 amino acids. Per the germline V gene, CDR1 is SNHLY and CDR2 is FYNNEI. CDR3 DNA sequence: TGTGCCAGCAGTCGTCGGGCCGACACCGAAGCTTTCTTT. It translates to CASSRRADTEAFF.

The chain joins TRBV7-3 to TRBJ2-7; 8 bases line up with TRBD2. The length of the CDR3 is 15 residues. The V gene end was trimmed by 5 bases and the J gene end by 7 bases; junction bases not matched to a gene: 13. Germline assignment: CDR1 SGHTA and CDR2 FQGTGA. The CDR3 DNA reads as TGTGCCAGCAGCGCTACCGGGACTAGTTACGATGAGCAGTACTTC. Encoded protein: CASSATGTSYDEQYF.

This clonotype was observed a handful of times. The J gene is TRBJ1-1, the V gene TRBV12-5; D call uncertain. Germline V gives CDR1 LGHNT, CDR2 FRNRAP. Trimming stripped 6 bases from V and 4 bases from J, with 9 bases between. CDR3 length equals 12 residues. CDR3 residues: CASGLEFTEAFF. CDR3 coding DNA: TGTGCTAGTGGCCTAGAGTTCACTGAAGCTTTCTTT.

By frequency in the sample, this clonotype is medium-sized. The rearrangement joins TRBV10-3 to TRBJ1-4; D possibly corresponds to TRBD1 (5 bases). Germline loops: CDR1 ENHRY, CDR2 SYGVKD. CDR3 length: 12 amino acids. Trimming pared 3 bases from V and 12 bases from J, leaving 11 bases between. The CDR3 region is CAISDLRGELFF. The CDR3 DNA sequence: TGTGCCATCAGTGATCTCCGGGGGGAACTGTTTTTT.

Comments on this clonotype: The junction departs from germline at one end; a sequencing error may be responsible. V gene TRBV10-3 combines with J gene TRBJ2-2; D gene uncertain. CDR3 length: 15 residues. Germline lookup yields CDR1 ENHRY and CDR2 SYGVKD. The CDR3 loop is CASSLSLGSTGELFF. The CDR3 region has the DNA TGTGCCAGCAGTTTATCGTTGGGGTCCACCGGGGAGCTGTTTTTT.

V usage is TRBV5-1 and J usage is TRBJ2-5, with 11 bases matching TRBD2. Germline CDR1 is SGHRS and CDR2 is YFSETQ. This CDR3 is 17 amino acids long. J was trimmed by 4 bases and V by 4 bases; bases with no gene match: 12. In DNA, the CDR3 is TGCGCCAGCAGCCGAACCAGGACTAGCGGGTTAGGAGAGACCCAGTACTTC. It codes for CASSRTRTSGLGETQYF. Combining the CDR3 with reference TRBV5-1 and TRBJ2-5 gives the whole variable domain KAGVTQTPRYLIKTRGQQVTLSCSPISGHRSVSWYQQTPGQGLQFLFEYFSETQRNKGNFPGRFSGRQFSNSRSEMNVSTLELGDSALYLCASSRTRTSGLGETQYFGPGTRLLVL.

Only a few counts were recorded for this clonotype. This is likely a read error, given that the CDR3 carries no conserved phenylalanine or tryptophan at its end. Because the CDR3's place on the DNA is in doubt, the DNA is left out and the CDR3 is given as listed by TCRdb. The chain joins TRBV19 to TRBJ2-5; no DNA check was done on the table's D call, TRBD2. The length of the CDR3 is 9 amino acids, counting both ends. The germline V gene has CDR1 LNHDA and CDR2 SQIVND (reference sequence). The CDR3 loop is CASSGGLAG.

This clonotype was counted only a few times. One end of the junction varies from germline; a read error may be responsible. The J gene is TRBJ2-5, the V gene TRBV11-3, with TRBD2 identical over 7 bases. Per the germline V gene, CDR1 is SGHNT and CDR2 is YENEEA. The CDR3 extends over 11 amino acids. DNA for the CDR3: TGTGCCAGCAGCTTAGGACTAGCCAAGTTCTTC. This translates into CASSLGLAKFF.

This clonotype appeared many times. Written as DNA, the CDR3 is TGTGCCAGCAGTCCCAAAGTCGAGCAGTACTTC. Its protein product is CASSPKVEQYF. The gene calls are TRBV6-2 or TRBV6-3 and TRBJ2-7; D is undetermined. CDR1 and CDR2 (germline): MNHEY, SVGEGT. V dropped 5 bases and J dropped 6 bases, with 8 bases sitting between them. The CDR3 has 11 residues.

This clonotype was detected only a few times. The chain joins TRBV4-3 to TRBJ2-2; D may be TRBD1 (5 bases). The CDR3 loop spans 15 amino acids. Trimming stripped 0 bases from V and 5 bases from J, with 10 bases between. Per germline, CDR1 LGHNA and CDR2 YSLEER. CDR3 in DNA: TGCGCCAGCAGCCAAGAGCTTCCAGGGACCGGGGAGCTGTTTTTT. Its protein product is CASSQELPGTGELFF.

This clonotype was observed at least ten times. The chain couples TRBV12-3 or TRBV12-4 to TRBJ1-2; 7 nucleotides align to TRBD1. CDR3 length: 15 residues. With 5 bases clipped from V and 5 bases from J, the junction kept 11 bases outside the gene matches. The CDR3 loop reads CASSHQRTGKYGYTF. CDR3 nucleotides: TGTGCCAGCAGTCACCAACGGACAGGCAAATATGGCTACACCTTC.

This clonotype was recorded at least ten times. The gene calls are TRBV20-1 and TRBJ2-7; 9 bases are a match to TRBD1. Germline CDR1 DFQATT, CDR2 SNEGSKA (reference sequence). V shed 4 bases, J shed 4 bases, and the junction held 8 bases outside the gene matches. The CDR3 has 14 amino acids. CDR3 loop: CSANFPGQGYEQYF. The DNA of the CDR3 is TGCAGTGCTAATTTCCCGGGACAGGGATACGAGCAGTACTTC.